This T cell receptor beta chain appears in the sequencing data of a study of regulatory T cells in long-lasting Graves disease. Study-wide results and limits: It was in persistent disease that TRBV28, TRBJ1-2 and TRBJ2-5 were favored.

Sample time point: newly diagnosed GD, antithyroid drugs for less than 3 months. RNA extracted from PBMCs served as the sequencing template. This clonotype was seen ten or more times. Its antigen is as yet unknown. Library construction for TCR beta used iRepertoire HTBI primers and Arm-PCR of CDR3 regions. TCRdb re-called the multiplex PCR reads through MiXCR, storing one row per CDR3 protein. In the table there are more than 350,000 distinct CDR3 sequences, about 15% of which are singletons. V gave up 5 bases and J gave up 5 bases; unmatched junction bases: 10. This CDR3 spans 15 amino acids. Germline values: CDR1 MNHNS, CDR2 SASEGT. These data also featured in a second study, about T cells in Graves' hyperthyroidism and ophthalmopathy.

The chain is built from TRBV6-1 and TRBJ2-7; 9 positions match TRBD1. The input for sequencing was peripheral blood mononuclear cells (PBMCs), taken at new diagnosis, from a patient treated with antithyroid drugs. This receptor was taken from a young woman with Graves disease. CDR3 amino acids: CASSNPGTGLHEQYF. The CDR3 coding sequence is TGTGCCAGCAGTAACCCCGGGACAGGGTTGCACGAGCAGTACTTC.